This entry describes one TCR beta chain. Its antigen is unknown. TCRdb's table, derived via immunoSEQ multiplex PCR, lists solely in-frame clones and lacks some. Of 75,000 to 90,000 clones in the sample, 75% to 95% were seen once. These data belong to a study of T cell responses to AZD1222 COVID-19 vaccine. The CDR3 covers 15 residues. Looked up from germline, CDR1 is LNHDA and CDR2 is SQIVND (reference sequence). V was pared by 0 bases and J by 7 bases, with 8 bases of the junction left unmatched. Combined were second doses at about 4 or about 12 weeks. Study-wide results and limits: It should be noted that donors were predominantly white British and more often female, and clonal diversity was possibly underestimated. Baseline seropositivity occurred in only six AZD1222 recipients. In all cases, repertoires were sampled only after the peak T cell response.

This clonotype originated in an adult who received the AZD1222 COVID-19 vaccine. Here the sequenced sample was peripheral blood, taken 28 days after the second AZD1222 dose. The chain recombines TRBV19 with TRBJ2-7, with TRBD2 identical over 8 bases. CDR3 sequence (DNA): TGTGCCAGTAGTATAGATCTCGGGAGGGCCGGGGAGCAGTACTTC. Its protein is CASSIDLGRAGEQYF.